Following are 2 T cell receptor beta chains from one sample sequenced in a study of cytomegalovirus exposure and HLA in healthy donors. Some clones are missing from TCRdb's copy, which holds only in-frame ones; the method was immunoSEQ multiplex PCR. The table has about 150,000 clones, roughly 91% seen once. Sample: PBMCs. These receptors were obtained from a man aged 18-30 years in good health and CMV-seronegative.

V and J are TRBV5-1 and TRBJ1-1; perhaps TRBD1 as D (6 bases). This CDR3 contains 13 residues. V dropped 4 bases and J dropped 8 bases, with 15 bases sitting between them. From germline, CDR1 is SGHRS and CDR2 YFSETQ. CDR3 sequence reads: CASSAEWTDEAFF. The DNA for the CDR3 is TGCGCCAGCAGCGCTGAGTGGACAGACGAAGCTTTCTTT.

This CDR3 reads CASSWDRPNQPQHF. The CDR3 DNA follows: TGTGCCAGCAGCTGGGACAGACCAAATCAGCCCCAGCATTTT. The gene calls are TRBV7-9 and TRBJ1-5; TRBD1 matches at 7 bases. This CDR3 region has 14 residues. Germline V gene data show CDR1 as SEHNR and CDR2 as FQNEAQ (reference sequence). With 4 bases clipped from V and 4 bases from J, the junction kept 4 bases outside the gene matches.